Listed below are T cell receptor beta chains from one sample, sequenced in a study of blood T cell repertoires in COVID-19. The protocol was immunoSEQ multiplex PCR, while the TCRdb copy is restricted to in-frame clones and leaves out a portion. Here the sample spans over 150,000 clones, over 70% being singletons. Sequencing used peripheral blood. These receptors originate from a woman aged 65 to 85 who had recovered from COVID-19. The CDR3 runs from the conserved cysteine through the conserved F or W. D genes are given only for firm matches. The size of a clone is reported for some rows only, either as once, few or many, or as a class for expanded clones.

-,TRBD1,14,TRBV5-6,TRBJ1-1,TGTGCCAGCAGCCACAGACAGGGGCCCTTGGAAGCTTTCTTT,CASSHRQGPLEAFF
-,-,12,TRBV7-6,TRBJ1-5,TGTGCCAGCAGCTTCCTGGGCCAGCCCCAGCATTTT,CASSFLGQPQHF
-,-,14,TRBV5-1,TRBJ1-1,TGCGCCAGCAGCGCGCCGGGGGGTGAAACTGAAGCTTTCTTT,CASSAPGGETEAFF
-,-,13,TRBV11-2,TRBJ1-5,TGTGCCAGCAGCTTCGGGGGGGGTAAGCCCCAGCATTTT,CASSFGGGKPQHF
-,-,13,TRBV4-2,TRBJ2-1,TGTGCCAGCAGCCAAGAGGCGGGTGACGAGCAGTTCTTC,CASSQEAGDEQFF
-,-,14,TRBV5-1,TRBJ2-1,TGCGCCAGCAGCTGGGTCGGAGGGGCCGATGAGCAGTTCTTC,CASSWVGGADEQFF
-,TRBD1,18,TRBV27,TRBJ2-1,TGTGCCAGCAGTTTCGCATACGCCGACAGGGGCTCCTACAATGAGCAGTTCTTC,CASSFAYADRGSYNEQFF
-,-,16,TRBV28,TRBJ2-6,TGTGCCAGCACAACAGAAGCCTTCTCTGGGGCCAACGTCCTGACTTTC,CASTTEAFSGANVLTF
-,TRBD2,14,TRBV19,TRBJ2-1,TGTGCCACCCTAGCGGCAACCCCCTACAATGAGCAGTTCTTC,CATLAATPYNEQFF
-,-,11,TRBV3-1/TRBV3-2,TRBJ2-1,TGTGCCAGCAGCCAAGATTCGGAGCAGTTCTTC,CASSQDSEQFF
once,TRBD2,17,TRBV7-3,TRBJ2-3,TGTGCCAGCAGCTTAGGCCCGCGGGGCGGGGGGGCAGATACGCAGTATTTT,CASSLGPRGGGADTQYF
-,-,13,TRBV28,TRBJ1-2,TGTGCCAGCAGTCCAGGGATCCACTATGGCTACACCTTC,CASSPGIHYGYTF
-,-,16,TRBV9,TRBJ2-3,TGTGCCAGCAGCCCGCGACTGTGGAGTTCCACAGATACGCAGTATTTT,CASSPRLWSSTDTQYF
few,-,13,TRBV5-1,TRBJ2-1,TGCGCCAGCAGCCCCTACGGGGGTAATGAGCAGTTCTTC,CASSPYGGNEQFF
-,TRBD1,16,TRBV18,TRBJ1-2,TGTGCCAGCTCACCAGGGGACAGCCAGCTCGGCTATGGCTACACCTTC,CASSPGDSQLGYGYTF
few,-,15,TRBV9,TRBJ2-7,TGTGCCAGCAGCGTAGACCCCCCGGGGGTCTACGAGCAGTACTTC,CASSVDPPGVYEQYF
once,TRBD1,17,TRBV19,TRBJ1-1,TGTGCCAGTCGGACTGAAGCGACAGGGGGCCTGAACACTGAAGCTTTCTTT,CASRTEATGGLNTEAFF
-,TRBD1,15,TRBV19,TRBJ1-5,TGTGCCAGTAGTAGGACAGGGGCTAACAATCAGCCCCAGCATTTT,CASSRTGANNQPQHF
few,-,14,TRBV15,TRBJ2-2,TGTGCCACCAGCAGAGGGACTTCCACCGGGGAGCTGTTTTTT,CATSRGTSTGELFF
-,TRBD1,15,TRBV5-4,TRBJ2-2,TGTGCCAGCAGCTGGGACAGGCGGAACACCGGGGAGCTGTTTTTT,CASSWDRRNTGELFF
once,TRBD1,14,TRBV19,TRBJ1-2,TGTGCCAGCGGTCGCGACAGGGGACACTATGGCTACACCTTC,CASGRDRGHYGYTF
-,-,14,TRBV7-8,TRBJ2-5,TGTGCCAGCAGGCGGCGGCTCTCCCAAGAGACCCAGTACTTC,CASRRRLSQETQYF
once,-,14,TRBV2,TRBJ1-4,TGTGCCACCAAAGGGCGGGGGAGTGATGAAAAACTGTTTTTT,CATKGRGSDEKLFF
-,-,13,TRBV5-8,TRBJ1-2,TGTGCCAGCAGCTTCTCCAGTAACTATGGCTACACCTTC,CASSFSSNYGYTF
-,-,12,TRBV6-5,TRBJ1-2,TGTGCCAGCAGGAGGGCCGACTATGGCTACACCTTC,CASRRADYGYTF
-,-,14,TRBV9,TRBJ1-6,TGTGCCAGCAGCGCCGGGCCCCGGGGTTCACCCCTCCACTTT,CASSAGPRGSPLHF
-,TRBD2,16,TRBV18,TRBJ2-1,TGTGCCAGCTCCCCCGGACTAGCGGGAGTCTACAATGAGCAGTTCTTC,CASSPGLAGVYNEQFF
-,TRBD1,15,TRBV14,TRBJ1-2,TGTGCCAGCAGCCCCCTGACAGGGGGCGACTATGGCTACACCTTC,CASSPLTGGDYGYTF
-,TRBD1,16,TRBV18,TRBJ2-7,TGTGCCAGCTCACCAAGGGGACAGGGTAATGCCTACGAGCAGTACTTC,CASSPRGQGNAYEQYF
-,-,14,TRBV7-2,TRBJ2-7,TGTGCCAGCAGCCCTGGTGGGAGCTCCTACGAGCAGTACTTC,CASSPGGSSYEQYF
-,-,13,TRBV7-9,TRBJ2-5,TGTGCCAGCAGCTTACCGCACATAGAGACCCAGTACTTC,CASSLPHIETQYF
-,-,13,TRBV28,TRBJ2-7,TGTGCCAGCAGCCAGGCGCTACAGGGAAAAGGGGACTTC,CASSQALQGKGDF
-,-,18,TRBV18,TRBJ2-1,TGTGCCAGCTCACCCCCCCAGGGTAGCGGTAGCTCCTACAATGAGCAGCTCTTC,CASSPPQGSGSSYNEQLF
-,-,13,TRBV7-7,TRBJ2-5,TGTGCCAGCAGCGCGCGGGACGAGGAGACCCAGTACTTC,CASSARDEETQYF
-,TRBD1,15,TRBV4-1,TRBJ1-2,TGCGCCAGCAGCCAACCCACAGGGGCCCGGTATGGCTACACCTTC,CASSQPTGARYGYTF
-,-,15,TRBV7-9,TRBJ2-3,TGTGCCAGCAGCCCCTGGGCAGACGATGCAGATACGCAGTATTTT,CASSPWADDADTQYF
-,-,14,TRBV28,TRBJ1-5,TGTGCCAGCACCTCGGTAGCGGCGGGTCAGCCCCAGCATTTT,CASTSVAAGQPQHF
-,-,13,TRBV5-6,TRBJ2-1,TGTGCCAGCACCCCAGGCTTATGGGATGAGCAGTTCTTC,CASTPGLWDEQFF
-,-,13,TRBV5-1,TRBJ2-4,TGCGCCAGCAGCTTCGACAGTGGCGACATTCAGTACTTC,CASSFDSGDIQYF
-,TRBD1,21,TRBV5-1,TRBJ2-5,TGCGCCAGCAGCTTGGGGACAGGGGGCCAGGGCTACCCCGGCCCCCAAGAGACCCAGTACTTC,CASSLGTGGQGYPGPQETQYF
-,-,13,TRBV3-1/TRBV3-2,TRBJ1-1,TGTGCCAGCAGCCAAAACCAGGGGACTGAAGCTTTCTTT,CASSQNQGTEAFF
-,-,15,TRBV4-3,TRBJ2-1,TGCGCCAGCAGCCAAGATGGCAGCTCCTACAATGAGCAGTTCTTC,CASSQDGSSYNEQFF
-,TRBD1,15,TRBV29-1,TRBJ1-2,TGCAGCTCGGGACGGGGGACAGGGGCCCTCTATGGCTACACCTTC,CSSGRGTGALYGYTF
-,TRBD2,16,TRBV6-6,TRBJ2-7,TGTGCCAGCACCTTGGGCGGGGGGCTTGGTATCTACGAGCAGTACTTC,CASTLGGGLGIYEQYF
-,TRBD2,15,TRBV3-1/TRBV3-2,TRBJ2-1,TGTGCCAGCAGCCCGGGACTAGCGGGGGGAAGGGAGCAGTTCTTC,CASSPGLAGGREQFF
-,TRBD2,14,TRBV7-3,TRBJ2-7,TGTGCCAGCAGCCCTAGCGGAGCCTCCTACGAGCAGTACTTC,CASSPSGASYEQYF
-,TRBD1,12,TRBV29-1,TRBJ2-7,TGCAGCGGGGGACAGGGGGCCTACGAGCAGTACTTC,CSGGQGAYEQYF
-,-,16,TRBV7-9,TRBJ2-1,TGTGCCAGCATTTCCCCACGGACTACCCGGCCTAATGAGCAGTTCTTC,CASISPRTTRPNEQFF
-,-,15,TRBV6-5,TRBJ1-3,TGTGCCAGCAGTTACTCGTTCAGGGGAGGAAACACCATATATTTT,CASSYSFRGGNTIYF
once,TRBD2,15,TRBV5-4,TRBJ2-2,TGTGCCAGCAGCTTGGCCGGGAGGATCACCGGGGAGCTGTTTTTT,CASSLAGRITGELFF
-,-,12,TRBV19,TRBJ1-2,TGTGCCACCCGGACGGGAAACTATGGCTACACCTTC,CATRTGNYGYTF
-,TRBD1,16,TRBV27,TRBJ1-1,TGTGCCAGCAGTCCGCCGGGACAGGGGATAAACACTGAAGCTTTCTTT,CASSPPGQGINTEAFF
few,-,12,TRBV10-3,TRBJ1-1,TGTGCCATCAGTGGGGGGGACGGTGAAGCTTTCTTT,CAISGGDGEAFF
-,TRBD1,12,TRBV29-1,TRBJ1-2,TGCAGCGGCCGACAGGGCGCGGATGGCTACACCTTC,CSGRQGADGYTF
-,-,18,TRBV4-3,TRBJ2-2,TGCGCCAGCAGCCAAAACTCCCCCTCGCGGGCAAACACCGGGGAGCTGTTTTTT,CASSQNSPSRANTGELFF
-,TRBD2,15,TRBV10-3,TRBJ2-5,TGTGCCATCCGAGTGTGGCGGGGGACCCAAGAGACCCAGTACTTC,CAIRVWRGTQETQYF
-,-,11,TRBV5-6,TRBJ2-5,TGTGCCAGCAATAGGGGGGGGACCCAGTACTTC,CASNRGGTQYF